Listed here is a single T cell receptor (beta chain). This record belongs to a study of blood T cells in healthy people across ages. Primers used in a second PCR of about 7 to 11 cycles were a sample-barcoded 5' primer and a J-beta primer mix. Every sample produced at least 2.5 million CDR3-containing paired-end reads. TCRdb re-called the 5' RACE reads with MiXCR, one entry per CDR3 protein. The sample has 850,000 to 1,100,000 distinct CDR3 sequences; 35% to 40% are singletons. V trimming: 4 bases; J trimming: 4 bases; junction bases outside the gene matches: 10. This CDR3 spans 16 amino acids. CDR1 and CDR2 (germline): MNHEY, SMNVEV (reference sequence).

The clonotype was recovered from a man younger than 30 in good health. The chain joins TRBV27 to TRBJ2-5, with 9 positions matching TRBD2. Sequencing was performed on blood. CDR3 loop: CASSSRQRGVTETQYF. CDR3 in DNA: TGTGCCAGCAGTTCTCGACAGCGGGGGGTTACAGAGACCCAGTACTTC.